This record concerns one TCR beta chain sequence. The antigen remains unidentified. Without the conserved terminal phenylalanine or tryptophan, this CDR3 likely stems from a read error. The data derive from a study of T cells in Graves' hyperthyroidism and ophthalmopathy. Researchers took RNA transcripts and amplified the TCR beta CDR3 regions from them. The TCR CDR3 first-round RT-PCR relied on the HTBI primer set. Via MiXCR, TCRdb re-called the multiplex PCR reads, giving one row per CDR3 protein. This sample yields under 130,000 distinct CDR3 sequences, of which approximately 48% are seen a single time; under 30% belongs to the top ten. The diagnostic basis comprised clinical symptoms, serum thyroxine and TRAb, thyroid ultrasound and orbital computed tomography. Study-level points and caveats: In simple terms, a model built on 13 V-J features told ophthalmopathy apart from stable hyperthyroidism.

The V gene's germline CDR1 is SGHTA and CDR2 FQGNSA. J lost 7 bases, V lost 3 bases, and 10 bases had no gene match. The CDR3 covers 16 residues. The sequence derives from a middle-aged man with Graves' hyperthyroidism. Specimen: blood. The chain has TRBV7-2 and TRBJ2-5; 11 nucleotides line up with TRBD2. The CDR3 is CASSFGSSGRTGTQYV. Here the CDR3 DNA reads TGTGCCAGCAGCTTCGGCTCTAGCGGGAGGACTGGGACCCAGTACGTC.